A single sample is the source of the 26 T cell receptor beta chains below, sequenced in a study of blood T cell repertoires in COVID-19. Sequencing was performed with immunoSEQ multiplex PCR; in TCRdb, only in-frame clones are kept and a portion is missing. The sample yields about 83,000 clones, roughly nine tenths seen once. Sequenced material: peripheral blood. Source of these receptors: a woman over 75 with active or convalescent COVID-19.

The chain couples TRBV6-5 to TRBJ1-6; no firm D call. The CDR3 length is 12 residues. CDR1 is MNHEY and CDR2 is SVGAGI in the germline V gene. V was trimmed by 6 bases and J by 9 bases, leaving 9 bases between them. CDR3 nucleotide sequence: TGTGCCAGCAGGACTACTGGTTCACCCCTCCACTTT. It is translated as CASRTTGSPLHF.

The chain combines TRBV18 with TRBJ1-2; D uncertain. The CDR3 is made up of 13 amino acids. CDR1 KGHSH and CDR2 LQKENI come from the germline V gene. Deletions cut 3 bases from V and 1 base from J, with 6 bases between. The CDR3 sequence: CASSPTSNYGYTF. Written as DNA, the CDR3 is TGTGCCAGCTCACCCACGAGTAACTATGGCTACACCTTC.

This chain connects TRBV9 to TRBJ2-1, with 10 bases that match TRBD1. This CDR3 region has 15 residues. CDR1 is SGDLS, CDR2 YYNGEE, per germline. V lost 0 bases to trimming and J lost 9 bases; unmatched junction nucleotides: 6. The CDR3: CASSVGGQGGSEQFF. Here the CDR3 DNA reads TGTGCCAGCAGCGTAGGTGGACAGGGGGGCAGTGAGCAGTTCTTC.

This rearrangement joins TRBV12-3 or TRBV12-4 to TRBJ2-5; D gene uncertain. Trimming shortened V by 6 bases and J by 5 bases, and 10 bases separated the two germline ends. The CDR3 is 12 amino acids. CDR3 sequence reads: CASSLPRETQYF. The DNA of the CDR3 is TGTGCCAGCAGCCTCCCACGGGAGACCCAGTACTTC.

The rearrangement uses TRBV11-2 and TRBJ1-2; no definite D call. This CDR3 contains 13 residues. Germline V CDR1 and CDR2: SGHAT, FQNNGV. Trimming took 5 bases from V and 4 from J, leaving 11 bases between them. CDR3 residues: CASSPPGSYGYTF. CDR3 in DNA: TGTGCCAGCAGCCCCCCTGGGAGCTATGGCTACACCTTC.

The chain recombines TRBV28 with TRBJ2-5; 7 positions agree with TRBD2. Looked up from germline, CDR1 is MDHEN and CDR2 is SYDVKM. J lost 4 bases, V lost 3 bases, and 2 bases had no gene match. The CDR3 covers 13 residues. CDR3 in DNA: TGTGCCAGCAGTTTGTCGGGGGGAGAGACCCAGTACTTC. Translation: CASSLSGGETQYF.

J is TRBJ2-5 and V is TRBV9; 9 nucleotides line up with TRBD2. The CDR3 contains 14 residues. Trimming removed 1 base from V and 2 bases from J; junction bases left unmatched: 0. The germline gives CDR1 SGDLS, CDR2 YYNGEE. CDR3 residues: CASSVLAGQETQYF. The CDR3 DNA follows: TGTGCCAGCAGCGTACTAGCGGGGCAAGAGACCCAGTACTTC. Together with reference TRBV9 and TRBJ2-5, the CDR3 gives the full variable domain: DSGVTQTPKHLITATGQRVTLRCSPRSGDLSVYWYQQSLDQGLQFLIQYYNGEERAKGNILERFSAQQFPDLHSELNLSSLELGDSALYFCASSVLAGQETQYFGPGTRLLVL.

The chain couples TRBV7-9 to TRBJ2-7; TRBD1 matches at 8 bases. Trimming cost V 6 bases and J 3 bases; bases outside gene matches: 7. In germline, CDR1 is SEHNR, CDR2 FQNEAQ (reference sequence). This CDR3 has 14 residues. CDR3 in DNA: TGTGCCAGCAGTTCCGGGACAGGCGACTACGAGCAGTACTTC. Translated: CASSSGTGDYEQYF.

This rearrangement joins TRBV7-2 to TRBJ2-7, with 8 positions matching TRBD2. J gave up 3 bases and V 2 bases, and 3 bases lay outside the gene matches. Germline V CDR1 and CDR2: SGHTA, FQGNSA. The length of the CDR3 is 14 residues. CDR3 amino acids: CASSLWTSNYEQYF. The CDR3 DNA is TGTGCCAGCAGCTTATGGACTAGCAACTACGAGCAGTACTTC.

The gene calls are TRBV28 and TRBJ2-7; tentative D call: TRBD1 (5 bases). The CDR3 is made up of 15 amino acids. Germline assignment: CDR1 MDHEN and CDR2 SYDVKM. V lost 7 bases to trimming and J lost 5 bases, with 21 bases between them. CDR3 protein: CASITGGRAVDEQYF. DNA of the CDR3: TGTGCCAGCATCACCGGCGGCAGGGCAGTGGACGAGCAGTACTTC.

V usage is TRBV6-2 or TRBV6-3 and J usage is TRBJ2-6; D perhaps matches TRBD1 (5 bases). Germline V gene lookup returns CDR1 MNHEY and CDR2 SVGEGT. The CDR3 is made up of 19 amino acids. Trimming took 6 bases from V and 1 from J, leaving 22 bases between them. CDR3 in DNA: TGTGCCAGCAGCCCTATCACCCCAGGGTTACAATCTGGGGCCAACGTCCTGACTTTC. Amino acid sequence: CASSPITPGLQSGANVLTF.

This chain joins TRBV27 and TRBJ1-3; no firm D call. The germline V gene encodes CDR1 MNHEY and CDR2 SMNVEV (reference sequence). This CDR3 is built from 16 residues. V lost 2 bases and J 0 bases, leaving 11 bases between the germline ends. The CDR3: CASSLRHPTSGNTIYF. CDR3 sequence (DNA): TGTGCCAGCAGTTTACGACACCCTACCTCTGGAAACACCATATATTTT.

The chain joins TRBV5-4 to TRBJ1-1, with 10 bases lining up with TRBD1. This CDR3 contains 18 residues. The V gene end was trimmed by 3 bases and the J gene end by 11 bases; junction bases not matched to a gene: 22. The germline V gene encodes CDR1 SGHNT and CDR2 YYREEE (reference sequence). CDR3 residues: CASSWDRGEMAAGLGAFF. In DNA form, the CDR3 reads TGTGCCAGCAGCTGGGACAGGGGTGAGATGGCGGCTGGTCTCGGGGCTTTCTTT.

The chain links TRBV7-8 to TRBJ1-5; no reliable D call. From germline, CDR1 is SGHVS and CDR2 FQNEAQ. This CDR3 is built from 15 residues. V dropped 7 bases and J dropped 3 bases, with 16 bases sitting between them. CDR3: CASTPGRRFNQPQHF. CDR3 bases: TGTGCCAGCACCCCTGGGCGACGGTTCAATCAGCCCCAGCATTTT.

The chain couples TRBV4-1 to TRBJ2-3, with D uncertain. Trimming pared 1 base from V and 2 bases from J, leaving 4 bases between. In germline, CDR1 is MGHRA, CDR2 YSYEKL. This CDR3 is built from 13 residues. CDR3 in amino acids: CASSQAITDTQYF. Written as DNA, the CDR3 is TGCGCCAGCAGCCAAGCAATCACAGATACGCAGTATTTT.

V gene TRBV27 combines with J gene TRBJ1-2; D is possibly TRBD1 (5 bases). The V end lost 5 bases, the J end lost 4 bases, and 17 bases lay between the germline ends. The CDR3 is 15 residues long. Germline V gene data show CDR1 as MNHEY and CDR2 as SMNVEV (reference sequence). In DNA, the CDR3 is TGTGCCAGCAGTAGACAGTTGACGGACCCCTATGGCTACACCTTC. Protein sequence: CASSRQLTDPYGYTF.

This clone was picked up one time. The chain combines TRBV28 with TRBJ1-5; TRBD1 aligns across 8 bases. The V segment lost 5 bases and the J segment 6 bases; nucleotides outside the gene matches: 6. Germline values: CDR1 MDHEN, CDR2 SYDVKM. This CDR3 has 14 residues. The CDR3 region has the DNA TGTGCCAGCAGTGCTCAGGGGGCGGTTCAGCCCCAGCATTTT. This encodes CASSAQGAVQPQHF.

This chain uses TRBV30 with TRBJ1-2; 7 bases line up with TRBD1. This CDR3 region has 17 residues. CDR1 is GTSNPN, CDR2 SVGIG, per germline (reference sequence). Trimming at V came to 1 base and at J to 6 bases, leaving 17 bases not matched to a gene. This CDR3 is CAWSENPGQRYSNGYTF. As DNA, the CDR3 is TGTGCCTGGAGTGAGAATCCGGGACAGAGGTATTCAAATGGCTACACCTTC.

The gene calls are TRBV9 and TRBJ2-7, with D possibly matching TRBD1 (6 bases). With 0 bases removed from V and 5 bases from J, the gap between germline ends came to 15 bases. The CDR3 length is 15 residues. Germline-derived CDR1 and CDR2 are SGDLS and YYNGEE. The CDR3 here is CASSVGNRESDEQYF. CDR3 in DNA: TGTGCCAGCAGCGTAGGCAACAGGGAATCCGACGAGCAGTACTTC.

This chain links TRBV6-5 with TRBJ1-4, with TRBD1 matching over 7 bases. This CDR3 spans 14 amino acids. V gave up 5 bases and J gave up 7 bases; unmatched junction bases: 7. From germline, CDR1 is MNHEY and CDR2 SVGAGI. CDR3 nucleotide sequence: TGTGCCAGCAGTCTGACAGGGAAGCGTGAAAAACTGTTTTTT. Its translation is CASSLTGKREKLFF.

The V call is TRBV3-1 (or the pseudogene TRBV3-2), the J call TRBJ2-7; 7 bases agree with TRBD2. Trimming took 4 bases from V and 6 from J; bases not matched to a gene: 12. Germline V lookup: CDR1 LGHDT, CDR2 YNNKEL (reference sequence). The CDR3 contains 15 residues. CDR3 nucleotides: TGTGCCAGCAGCCCCATGTGGGGGGGATCGGGCGAGCAGTACTTC. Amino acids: CASSPMWGGSGEQYF.

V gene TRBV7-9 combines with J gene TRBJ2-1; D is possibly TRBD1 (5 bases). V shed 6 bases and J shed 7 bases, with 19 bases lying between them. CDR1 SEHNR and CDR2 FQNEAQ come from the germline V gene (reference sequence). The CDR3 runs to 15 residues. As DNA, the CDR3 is TGTGCCAGCAGACCCCACGGGCAGGGTGGTAATGAGCAGTTCTTC. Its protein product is CASRPHGQGGNEQFF.

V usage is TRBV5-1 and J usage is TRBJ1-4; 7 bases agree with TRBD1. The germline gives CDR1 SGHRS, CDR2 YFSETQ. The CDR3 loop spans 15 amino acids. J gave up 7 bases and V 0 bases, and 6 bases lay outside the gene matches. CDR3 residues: CASSLGGGKAEKLFF. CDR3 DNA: TGCGCCAGCAGCTTGGGAGGGGGCAAGGCTGAAAAACTGTTTTTT.

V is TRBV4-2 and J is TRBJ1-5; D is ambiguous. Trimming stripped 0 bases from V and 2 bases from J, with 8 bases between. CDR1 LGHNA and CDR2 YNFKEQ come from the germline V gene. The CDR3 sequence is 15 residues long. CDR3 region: CASSQDPAGNQPQHF. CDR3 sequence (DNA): TGTGCCAGCAGCCAAGATCCCGCGGGCAATCAGCCCCAGCATTTT.

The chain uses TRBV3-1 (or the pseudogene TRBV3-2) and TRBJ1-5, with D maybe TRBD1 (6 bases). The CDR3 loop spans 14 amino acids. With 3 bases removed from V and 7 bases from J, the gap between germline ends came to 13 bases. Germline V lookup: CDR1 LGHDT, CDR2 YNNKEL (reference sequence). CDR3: CASSQIRGGQPQHF. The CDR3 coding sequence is TGTGCCAGCAGCCAGATCAGGGGCGGGCAGCCCCAGCATTTT.

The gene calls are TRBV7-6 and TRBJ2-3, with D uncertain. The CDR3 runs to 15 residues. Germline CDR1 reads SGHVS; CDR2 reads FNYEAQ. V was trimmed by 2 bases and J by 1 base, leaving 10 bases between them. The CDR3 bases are TGTGCCAGCAGCTTATACGGGTTCGGCACAGATACGCAGTATTTT. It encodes CASSLYGFGTDTQYF.